This entry lists 26 T cell receptor beta chains sequenced from one sample in a study of cytomegalovirus exposure and HLA in healthy donors. PCR was performed using 60 Vbeta and 13 Jbeta primers. Using immunoSEQ multiplex PCR, the repertoire was profiled, and TCRdb retains in-frame clones only, with some absent. The data show about 110,000 clones, with about 15% seen just once and approximately 0.8% held by the top ten. What was sequenced was PBMCs. These receptors were collected from a female donor in good health and CMV-seronegative.

The CDR3 reads CASSQEGGGQYEQYF. CDR3 nucleotide sequence: TGCGCCAGCAGCCAAGAAGGAGGGGGCCAATACGAGCAGTACTTC. The chain couples TRBV4-3 to TRBJ2-7; D is perhaps TRBD1 (7 bases). The CDR3 has 15 amino acids. The germline gives CDR1 LGHNA, CDR2 YSLEER. V was shortened by 0 bases and J by 4 bases, with 13 bases between the two germline ends.

The chain has TRBV19 and TRBJ1-1, with unresolved D. Between the trimmed V and J ends, which lost 3 bases and 4 bases, there was a span of 12 bases. The CDR3 is 14 residues long. CDR1 LNHDA and CDR2 SQIVND come from the germline V gene (reference sequence). This CDR3 is CASSMDSWGTEAFF. The CDR3 DNA is TGTGCCAGTAGTATGGACTCTTGGGGCACTGAAGCTTTCTTT.

V is TRBV30 and J is TRBJ2-1, with 12 bases fitting TRBD2. The germline gives CDR1 GTSNPN, CDR2 SVGIG (reference sequence). V lost 4 bases, J lost 6 bases, and 7 bases stayed unmatched. The CDR3 has 15 residues. CDR3 in DNA: TGTGCCTGGACCCGCCCACTAGCGGGGGGCAATGAGCAGTTCTTC. Its translation is CAWTRPLAGGNEQFF. Full variable domain (rest looked up from reference TRBV30 and TRBJ2-1): SQTIHQWPATLVQPVGSPLSLECTVEGTSNPNLYWYRQAAGRGLQLLFYSVGIGQISSEVPQNLSASRPQDRQFILSSKKLLLSDSGFYLCAWTRPLAGGNEQFFGPGTRLTVL.

The sample holds a few counts of this clone. V is TRBV7-2 and J is TRBJ2-7; 7 bases match TRBD2. V was clipped by 1 base and J by 0 bases; unmatched bases: 3. The CDR3 covers 15 residues. Germline V gene sequence: CDR1 SGHTA, CDR2 FQGNSA. The CDR3 DNA sequence: TGTGCCAGCAGCTTAGTTGGGAGGGACTCCTACGAGCAGTACTTC. This codes for CASSLVGRDSYEQYF.

V and J are TRBV7-2 and TRBJ2-5; D might be TRBD2 (6 bases). V was pared by 4 bases and J by 2 bases, with 11 bases between. The CDR3 is 14 amino acids. Germline values: CDR1 SGHTA, CDR2 FQGNSA. The CDR3 bases are TGTGCCAGCAGCTCAACCGGGACTCAAGAGACCCAGTACTTC. Protein product: CASSSTGTQETQYF. The variable domain in full, with the rest retrieved from reference TRBV7-2 and TRBJ2-5, is GAGVSQSPSNKVTEKGKDVELRCDPISGHTALYWYRQSLGQGLEFLIYFQGNSAPDKSGLPSDRFSAERTGGSVSTLTIQRTQQEDSAVYLCASSSTGTQETQYFGPGTRLLVL.

J is TRBJ2-6 and V is TRBV19, with 10 nucleotides matching TRBD1. J lost 4 bases, V lost 3 bases, and 6 bases had no gene match. The CDR3 totals 17 residues. Germline-derived CDR1 and CDR2 are LNHDA and SQIVND (reference sequence). The CDR3 coding sequence is TGTGCCAGTAGTATTATGACAGGGGGCACGGGGGCCAACGTCCTGACTTTC. This codes for CASSIMTGGTGANVLTF. The entire variable domain, with the rest obtained from reference TRBV19 and TRBJ2-6, is as follows: DGGITQSPKYLFRKEGQNVTLSCEQNLNHDAMYWYRQDPGQGLRLIYYSQIVNDFQKGDIAEGYSVSREKKESFPLTVTSAQKNPTAFYLCASSIMTGGTGANVLTFGAGSRLTVL.

This clone came up a few times. The CDR3 sequence is CASSKLGGLAQETQYF. The CDR3 DNA follows: TGTGCCAGCAGCAAGCTTGGGGGACTAGCGCAAGAGACCCAGTACTTC. This chain links TRBV5-6 with TRBJ2-5; 10 bases line up with TRBD2. The CDR3 is 16 residues long. With 4 bases clipped from V and 2 bases from J, the junction kept 8 bases outside the gene matches. Germline V gene lookup returns CDR1 SGHDT and CDR2 YYEEEE.

A few counts support this clone. Here the CDR3 reads CASRRQSGANVLTF. For the CDR3, the DNA is TGCGCCAGCAGACGACAGAGTGGGGCCAACGTCCTGACTTTC. This chain links TRBV5-1 with TRBJ2-6, with D possibly being TRBD1 (5 bases). Per germline, CDR1 SGHRS and CDR2 YFSETQ. The ends were cut back, 5 bases at V and 3 bases at J, with 9 bases in the middle. The CDR3 sequence is 14 residues long.

V usage is TRBV19 and J usage is TRBJ2-3; perhaps TRBD2 as D (5 bases). The V gene lost 6 bases and the J gene lost 5 bases, with 6 bases spanning the gap. This CDR3 region has 11 residues. Germline CDR1 LNHDA, CDR2 SQIVND (reference sequence). The CDR3 is CASRGLDTQYF. CDR3 DNA: TGTGCCAGTAGAGGACTAGATACGCAGTATTTT.

There are a few counts of this clone. The sample contains more than one DNA sequence encoding this CDR3. The chain joins TRBV7-9 to TRBJ1-4; 11 bases agree with TRBD1. The CDR3 is 14 residues long. V shed 5 bases and J 8 bases; nucleotides not matched to a gene: 4. The germline V gene encodes CDR1 SEHNR and CDR2 FQNEAQ (reference sequence). Here the CDR3 DNA reads TGTGCCAGCAGCCCGGGACAGGGGGACGAAAAACTGTTTTTT. It codes for CASSPGQGDEKLFF.

The chain links TRBV25-1 to TRBJ2-5; 12 bases line up with TRBD2. V dropped 4 bases and J dropped 2; count of bases not matched to a gene: 2. This CDR3 region has 15 residues. CDR1 and CDR2 from the germline V gene are MGHDK and SYGVNS. DNA for the CDR3: TGTGCCAGCAGTGCTGGGACTAGCGGGCAAGAGACCCAGTACTTC. Translation: CASSAGTSGQETQYF. The variable domain in full, with the rest retrieved from reference TRBV25-1 and TRBJ2-5, is EADIYQTPRYLVIGTGKKITLECSQTMGHDKMYWYQQDPGMELHLIHYSYGVNSTEKGDLSSESTVSRIRTEHFPLTLESARPSHTSQYLCASSAGTSGQETQYFGPGTRLLVL.

CDR3 sequence reads: CASSFSQGHADTQYF. In nucleotides, the CDR3 is TGTGCCAGCAGCTTTTCCCAGGGGCACGCAGATACGCAGTATTTT. The chain employs TRBV11-2 and TRBJ2-3, with D possibly matching TRBD1 (6 bases). Germline CDR1 reads SGHAT; CDR2 reads FQNNGV. The CDR3 runs 15 residues. V was pared by 3 bases and J by 4 bases, with 14 bases between.

The rearrangement uses TRBV1 and TRBJ2-3; TRBD2, as called in the table, went unchecked against the DNA. TRBV1 is an annotated pseudogene. This CDR3 is built from 20 residues. CDR3 protein: CTSSQDPIGRLAGEGGTQYF. Written as DNA, the CDR3 is TGCACCAGCAGCCAAGATCCGATTGGCCGACTAGCGGGAGAGGGGGGAACGCAGTATTTT.

In this sample, this clone turned up a few times. The chain couples TRBV19 to TRBJ1-3, with D unresolved. The CDR3 has 16 amino acids. V was pared by 1 base and J by 0 bases, with 10 bases between. CDR1 is LNHDA, CDR2 SQIVND, per germline (reference sequence). This CDR3 reads CASSIASWSSGNTIYF. The CDR3 bases are TGTGCCAGTAGTATAGCGTCGTGGAGCTCTGGAAACACCATATATTTT.

This clone occurred a few times. The chain couples TRBV9 to TRBJ2-5; a possible D gene is TRBD2 (5 bases). Trimming took 0 bases from V and 4 from J, leaving 10 bases between them. This CDR3 contains 14 residues. Per the germline V gene, CDR1 is SGDLS and CDR2 is YYNGEE. The CDR3 sequence: CASSVEDWAETQYF. Written as DNA, the CDR3 is TGTGCCAGCAGCGTAGAGGACTGGGCAGAGACCCAGTACTTC.

This sequence joins TRBV28 and TRBJ2-6, with D unclear. V dropped 8 bases and J dropped 0 bases, with 5 bases sitting between them. Germline V gene sequence: CDR1 MDHEN, CDR2 SYDVKM. This CDR3 is built from 13 residues. The CDR3 here is CASHSSGANVLTF. CDR3 coding DNA: TGTGCCAGCCATAGCTCTGGGGCCAACGTCCTGACTTTC.

J is TRBJ1-1 and V is TRBV28; D perhaps matches TRBD1 (5 bases). Looked up from germline, CDR1 is MDHEN and CDR2 is SYDVKM. CDR3 length: 12 residues. Trimming removed 6 bases at V and 6 bases at J, with 11 bases between. The CDR3 loop reads CASRRQFPEAFF. The CDR3 DNA sequence: TGTGCCAGCAGACGACAGTTTCCTGAAGCTTTCTTT.

This clone has only a few counts. The chain combines TRBV19 with TRBJ2-7; the D is unclear. V lost 6 bases and J lost 3, with 18 bases in between. This CDR3 comprises 15 residues. Germline V lookup: CDR1 LNHDA, CDR2 SQIVND (reference sequence). The CDR3 sequence: CASSPLDTPGYEQYF. The CDR3 nucleotides read TGTGCCAGTAGCCCCCTAGATACGCCGGGCTACGAGCAGTACTTC.

V usage is TRBV7-9 and J usage is TRBJ2-3; TRBD1 aligns across 9 bases. The junction had 4 bases not matched to a gene; V was cut back by 1 base and J by 2 bases. The CDR3 consists of 16 residues. CDR1 SEHNR and CDR2 FQNEAQ come from the germline V gene (reference sequence). The CDR3 spells CASSLGWDRVTDTQYF. The CDR3, as DNA: TGTGCCAGCAGCTTAGGGTGGGACAGGGTCACAGATACGCAGTATTTT.

V is TRBV25-1 and J is TRBJ1-1; D is unclear. Trimming stripped 8 bases from V and 6 bases from J, with 16 bases between. The V gene's germline CDR1 is MGHDK and CDR2 SYGVNS. The CDR3 contains 13 residues. The CDR3 sequence: CASAPGVFAEAFF. In nucleotides, the CDR3 is TGTGCCAGCGCCCCCGGGGTTTTCGCTGAAGCTTTCTTT.

There are a few counts of this clone. The chain couples TRBV7-2 to TRBJ2-4; TRBD1 is a possible D gene (6 bases). Looked up from germline, CDR1 is SGHTA and CDR2 is FQGNSA. The CDR3 extends over 15 amino acids. V was clipped by 4 bases and J by 4 bases, with 14 bases between them. The CDR3 bases are TGTGCCAGCAGCTCACCTGAGAGGGGGAAAAACATTCAGTACTTC. As protein: CASSSPERGKNIQYF.

This clone was seen a few times. The V gene is TRBV6-6, the J gene TRBJ1-5; D not resolved. The V gene lost 2 bases and the J gene lost 7 bases, with 12 bases spanning the gap. Germline V gene data show CDR1 as MNHNY and CDR2 as SVGAGI (reference sequence). The CDR3 totals 14 residues. The CDR3 reads CASSYPGEGQPQHF. The CDR3 DNA is TGTGCCAGCAGTTACCCAGGAGAGGGCCAGCCCCAGCATTTT.

This clone was seen a few times. The chain carries TRBV7-9 and TRBJ1-2, with D possibly matching TRBD1 (5 bases). This CDR3 is 12 amino acids long. Germline V gene lookup returns CDR1 SEHNR and CDR2 FQNEAQ (reference sequence). V was clipped by 8 bases and J by 8 bases, with 15 bases between them. The CDR3, as DNA: TGTGCCAGCCACCCTGGGGGGGAAGGCTACACCTTC. Its translation: CASHPGGEGYTF.

The rearrangement uses TRBV15 and TRBJ2-7; TRBD1 aligns across 7 bases. This CDR3 comprises 13 residues. V was pared by 6 bases and J by 5 bases, with 7 bases of the junction left unmatched. From germline, CDR1 is LNHNV and CDR2 YYDKDF (reference sequence). Here the CDR3 DNA reads TGTGCCACCAGGGGACCAACAGGGGACGAGCAGTACTTC. Translated: CATRGPTGDEQYF.

In this sample, this clone turned up a few times. This sequence joins TRBV5-1 and TRBJ2-1; 13 nucleotides align to TRBD2. CDR1 SGHRS and CDR2 YFSETQ come from the germline V gene. V was pared by 0 bases and J by 6 bases, with 3 bases of the junction left unmatched. This CDR3 comprises 16 residues. Written as DNA, the CDR3 is TGCGCCAGCAGCTTGGAACTAGCGGGAGGGGCCAATGAGCAGTTCTTC. This gives the protein CASSLELAGGANEQFF.

This chain joins TRBV11-2 and TRBJ2-1; D is ambiguous. Trimming stripped 5 bases from V and 4 bases from J, with 9 bases between. The CDR3 totals 13 residues. In germline, CDR1 is SGHAT, CDR2 FQNNGV. The CDR3 reads CASSPSRYNEQFF. CDR3 nucleotides: TGTGCCAGCAGCCCCTCGCGGTACAATGAGCAGTTCTTC.